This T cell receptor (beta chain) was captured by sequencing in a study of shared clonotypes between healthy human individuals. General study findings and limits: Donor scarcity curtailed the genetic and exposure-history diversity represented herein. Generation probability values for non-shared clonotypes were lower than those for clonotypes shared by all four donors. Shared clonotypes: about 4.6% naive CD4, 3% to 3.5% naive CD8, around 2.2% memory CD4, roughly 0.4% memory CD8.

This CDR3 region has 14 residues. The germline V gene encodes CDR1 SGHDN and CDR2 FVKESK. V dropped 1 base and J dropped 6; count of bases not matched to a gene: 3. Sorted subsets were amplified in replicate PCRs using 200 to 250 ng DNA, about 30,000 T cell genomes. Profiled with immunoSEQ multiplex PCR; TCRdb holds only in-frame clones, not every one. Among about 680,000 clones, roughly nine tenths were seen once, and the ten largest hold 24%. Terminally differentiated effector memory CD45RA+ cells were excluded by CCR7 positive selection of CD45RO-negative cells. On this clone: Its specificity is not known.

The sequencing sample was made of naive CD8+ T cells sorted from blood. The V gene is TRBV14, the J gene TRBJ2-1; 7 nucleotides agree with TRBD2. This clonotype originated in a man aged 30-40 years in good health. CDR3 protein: CASSQVLAGNEQFF. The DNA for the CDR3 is TGTGCCAGCAGCCAAGTCTTAGCGGGCAATGAGCAGTTCTTC.